The 12 T cell receptor beta chains listed next were all sequenced from one sample in a study of regulatory T cells in long-lasting Graves disease (dated by TCRdb to about 2021). Libraries came from multiplex PCR. Sequenced on an Illumina HiSeq 4000. To build TCR beta libraries, CDR3 regions were amplified by Arm-PCR using iRepertoire HTBI primers. In TCRdb, the public reads were trimmed at Q25 with fastp and aligned with MiXCR, with productive beta chains retained. Every entry covers one CDR3 protein and lists the most common genes and DNA from its rows. The sample records about 610,000 distinct CDR3 sequences, 15% to 20% of which are singletons. Around 12% of the sample belongs to the ten largest clones. Sample time point, as interpreted from the label and publication: newly diagnosed GD, antithyroid drugs for less than 3 months. For both TCR sequencing and RNA sequencing, RNA was extracted from PBMCs in TRIzol.

The same data also contributed to another study, on T cells in Graves' hyperthyroidism and ophthalmopathy.

The sample was peripheral blood mononuclear cells (PBMCs), taken at new diagnosis, from a patient treated with antithyroid drugs. The receptor set was obtained from a man aged 18 to 35 with Graves disease. Donor details come from another sample of the same person, matched by shared clones.

This clonotype was counted at least ten times. The chain couples TRBV5-5 to TRBJ1-1; D gene uncertain. Germline loops: CDR1 SGHKS, CDR2 YYEKEE (reference sequence). This CDR3 contains 15 residues. Trimming shortened V by 2 bases and J by 7 bases, and 18 bases separated the two germline ends. CDR3 region: CASSFGPNGVDEAFF. The DNA for the CDR3 is TGTGCCAGCAGCTTTGGGCCCAACGGTGTGGATGAAGCTTTCTTT.

This clonotype was recorded at least ten times. The gene calls are TRBV5-1 and TRBJ1-1; TRBD1 might be the D (6 bases). The CDR3 spans 12 residues. The V end lost 6 bases, the J end lost 4 bases, and 10 bases lay between the germline ends. Germline V lookup: CDR1 SGHRS, CDR2 YFSETQ. CDR3 sequence: CASTGAGTEAFF. CDR3 bases: TGCGCCAGCACAGGGGCTGGCACTGAAGCTTTCTTT.

This clonotype was counted a few times. The chain links TRBV19 to TRBJ1-5; D perhaps matches TRBD1 (5 bases). The CDR3 is 14 amino acids. In germline, CDR1 is LNHDA, CDR2 SQIVND (reference sequence). V was shortened by 7 bases and J by 2 bases, with 12 bases between the two germline ends. The CDR3 DNA is TGTGCCAGTAAGGGGCAGCCTGGCAATCAGCCCCAGCATTTT. This translates into CASKGQPGNQPQHF.

This clonotype was counted ten times or more. The V gene is TRBV18, the J gene TRBJ1-1, with D unclear. The CDR3 consists of 16 residues. Germline lookup yields CDR1 KGHSH and CDR2 LQKENI. V was trimmed by 3 bases and J by 2 bases, leaving 16 bases between them. CDR3 coding DNA: TGTGCCAGCTCACCCCTCGGTGTCTTAGCTAACACTGAAGCTTTCTTT. This codes for CASSPLGVLANTEAFF.

The CDR3 loop reads CASSYGTGGEDYTF. CDR3 nucleotide sequence: TGCGCCAGCAGCTACGGGACAGGGGGCGAGGACTACACCTTC. V usage is TRBV5-1 and J usage is TRBJ1-2, with TRBD1 identical over 12 bases. V shed 3 bases and J 10 bases; nucleotides not matched to a gene: 7. This CDR3 contains 14 residues. Germline lookup yields CDR1 SGHRS and CDR2 YFSETQ.

Here the CDR3 reads CASSFVWGQVASDTQYF. CDR3 DNA: TGTGCCAGCAGTTTCGTCTGGGGACAGGTAGCCTCAGATACGCAGTATTTT. The chain employs TRBV12-3 or TRBV12-4 and TRBJ2-3; 8 bases match TRBD1. This CDR3 has 17 amino acids. V lost 3 bases and J lost 4; bases outside the gene matches: 12.

This clonotype showed up many times. The rearrangement uses TRBV6-1 and TRBJ2-1, with 13 bases fitting TRBD2. V was pared by 0 bases and J by 8 bases, with 13 bases of the junction left unmatched. Looked up from germline, CDR1 is MNHNS and CDR2 is SASEGT. The CDR3 consists of 19 residues. This chain's CDR3 is CASSEARGTSGKYQDEQFF. The CDR3 nucleotides read TGTGCCAGCAGTGAAGCGCGGGGGACTAGCGGGAAATATCAAGATGAGCAGTTCTTC.

The V and J genes are TRBV5-1 and TRBJ2-7, with TRBD1 as a possible D gene (5 bases). V gave up 4 bases and J gave up 0 bases, with 17 bases separating them. Germline V CDR1 and CDR2: SGHRS, YFSETQ. The CDR3 contains 16 residues. The CDR3 sequence is CASSALGRVGSYEQYF. The CDR3 nucleotides are TGCGCCAGCAGCGCCCTGGGCAGGGTGGGCTCCTACGAGCAGTACTTC.

The chain has TRBV7-8 and TRBJ2-1; 8 bases map to TRBD1. This CDR3 contains 15 residues. V trimming: 4 bases; J trimming: 8 bases; junction bases outside the gene matches: 10. Germline CDR1 is SGHVS and CDR2 is FQNEAQ. CDR3: CASSSPGQVPHEQFF. The CDR3 DNA is TGTGCCAGCAGCTCCCCGGGACAGGTTCCCCATGAGCAGTTCTTC. The full variable domain, its missing parts supplied by reference TRBV7-8 and TRBJ2-1, is GAGVSQSPRYKVAKRGQDVALRCDPISGHVSLFWYQQALGQGPEFLTYFQNEAQLDKSGLPSDRFFAERPEGSVSTLKIQRTQQEDSAVYLCASSSPGQVPHEQFFGPGTRLTVL.

This clonotype was counted only a few times. J is TRBJ2-7 and V is TRBV5-1, with TRBD1 matching over 9 bases. This CDR3 is built from 13 residues. Trimming removed 6 bases from V and 4 bases from J; junction bases left unmatched: 5. Germline V gives CDR1 SGHRS, CDR2 YFSETQ. In DNA form, the CDR3 reads TGCGCCAGCAATCGGGACAGGGAATACGAGCAGTACTTC. Translated, it gives CASNRDREYEQYF.

A remark on this clonotype: Since a far larger clone is one base different, this is likely a read error. The V gene is TRBV12-3 or TRBV12-4, the J gene TRBJ2-5; D is unresolved. Trimming removed 3 bases at V and 11 bases at J, with 19 bases between. The CDR3 totals 14 residues. CDR3 residues: CASSFVGSANEQYF. CDR3 DNA: TGTGCCAGCAGTTTTGTCGGCTCGGCCAATGAGCAGTACTTC.

This clonotype was seen at least ten times. The chain has TRBV28 and TRBJ2-7, with D tentatively TRBD1 (6 bases). The V and J ends lost 8 bases and 0 bases respectively, with 14 bases between them. This CDR3 has 14 residues. Germline-derived CDR1 and CDR2 are MDHEN and SYDVKM. This CDR3 reads CASSGPDSSYEQYF. CDR3 nucleotide sequence: TGTGCCAGCTCGGGTCCGGACAGCTCCTACGAGCAGTACTTC.